This entry lists 3 T cell receptor beta chains sequenced from one sample in a study of T cell responses to AZD1222 COVID-19 vaccine. TCRdb's table, derived via immunoSEQ multiplex PCR, lists solely in-frame clones and lacks some. The data contain 80,000 or so clones, 90% of them singletons. The source material was peripheral blood, sampled 28 days after the second AZD1222 dose. The receptors derive from an adult who received the AZD1222 COVID-19 vaccine.

This clone was found once. This sequence joins TRBV7-8 and TRBJ1-3; D not certain. The CDR3 runs 16 residues. CDR1 SGHVS and CDR2 FQNEAQ come from the germline V gene. Trimming cost V 5 bases and J 0 bases, with 14 bases left between them. The CDR3 loop reads CASSSMPGTSGNTIYF. The CDR3 DNA reads TGTGCCAGCAGCAGTATGCCGGGAACCTCTGGAAACACCATATATTTT.

Here the CDR3 DNA reads TGTGCCAGCAGCTTAGCAGGGAACTCCTACGAGCAGTACTTC. Translating it yields CASSLAGNSYEQYF. The chain has TRBV7-9 and TRBJ2-7, with no clear D. Germline CDR1 SEHNR, CDR2 FQNEAQ (reference sequence). This CDR3 has 14 amino acids. The germline V and J ends were trimmed by 0 bases and 0 bases, with 6 bases remaining between them.

The chain has TRBV5-1 and TRBJ2-1; tentative D call: TRBD2 (5 bases). CDR3 size: 16 residues. The V gene lost 0 bases and the J gene lost 8 bases, with 18 bases spanning the gap. CDR1 is SGHRS, CDR2 YFSETQ, per germline. The CDR3 spells CASSLAVAWDRDEQFF. The CDR3 region has the DNA TGCGCCAGCAGCTTGGCTGTAGCGTGGGATAGGGATGAGCAGTTCTTC.